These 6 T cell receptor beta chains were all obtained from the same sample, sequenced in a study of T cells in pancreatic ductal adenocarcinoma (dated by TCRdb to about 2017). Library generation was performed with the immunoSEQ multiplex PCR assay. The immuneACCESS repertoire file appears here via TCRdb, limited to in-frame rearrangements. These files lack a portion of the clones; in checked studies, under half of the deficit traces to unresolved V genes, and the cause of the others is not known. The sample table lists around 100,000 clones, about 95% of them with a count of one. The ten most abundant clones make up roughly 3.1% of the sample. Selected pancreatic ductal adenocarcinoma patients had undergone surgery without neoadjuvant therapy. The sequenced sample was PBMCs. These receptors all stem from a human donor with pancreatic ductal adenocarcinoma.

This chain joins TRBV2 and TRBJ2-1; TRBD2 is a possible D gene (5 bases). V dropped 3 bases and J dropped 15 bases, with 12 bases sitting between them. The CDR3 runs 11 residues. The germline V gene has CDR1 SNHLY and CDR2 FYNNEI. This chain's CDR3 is CASSDGGHRFF. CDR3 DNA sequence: TGTGCCAGCAGTGATGGCGGGCATCGGTTCTTC.

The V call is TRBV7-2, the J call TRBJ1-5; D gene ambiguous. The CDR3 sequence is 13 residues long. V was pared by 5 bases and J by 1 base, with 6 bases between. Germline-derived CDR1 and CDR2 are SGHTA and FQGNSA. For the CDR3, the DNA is TGTGCCAGCAGCGCAGTAAGCAATCAGCCCCAGCATTTT. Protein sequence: CASSAVSNQPQHF.

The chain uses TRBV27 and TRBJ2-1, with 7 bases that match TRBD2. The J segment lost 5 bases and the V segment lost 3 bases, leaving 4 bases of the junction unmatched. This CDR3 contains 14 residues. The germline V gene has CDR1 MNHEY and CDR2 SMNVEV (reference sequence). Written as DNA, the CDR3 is TGTGCCAGCAGTTTGGGGGGGAGTAACAATGAGCAGTTCTTC. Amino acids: CASSLGGSNNEQFF.

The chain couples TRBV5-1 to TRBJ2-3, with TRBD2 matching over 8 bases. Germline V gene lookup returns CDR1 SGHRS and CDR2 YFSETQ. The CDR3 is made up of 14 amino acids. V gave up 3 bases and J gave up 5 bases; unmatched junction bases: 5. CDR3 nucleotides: TGCGCCAGCAGCTCTTTAGCGGGACAAGATACGCAGTATTTT. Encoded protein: CASSSLAGQDTQYF.

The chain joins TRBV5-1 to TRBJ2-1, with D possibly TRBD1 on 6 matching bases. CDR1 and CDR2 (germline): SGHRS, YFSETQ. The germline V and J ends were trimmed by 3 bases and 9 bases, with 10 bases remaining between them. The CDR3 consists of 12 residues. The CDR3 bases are TGCGCCAGCAGCTCCGGGGACATTGAGCAGTTCTTC. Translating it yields CASSSGDIEQFF.

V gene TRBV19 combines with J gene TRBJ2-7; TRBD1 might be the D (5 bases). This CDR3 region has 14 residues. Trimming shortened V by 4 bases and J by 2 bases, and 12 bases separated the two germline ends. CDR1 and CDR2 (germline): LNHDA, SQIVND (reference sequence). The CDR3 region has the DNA TGTGCCAGTAGTACAGATCAGGGAACCTACGAGCAGTACTTC. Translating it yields CASSTDQGTYEQYF.